The source of this T cell receptor (beta chain) is a study of CD8+ T cells in alopecia areata. Cell sorting was applied to PBMCs, and CD4+ and CD8+ T cells were collected. Trimming stripped 5 bases from V and 4 bases from J, with 22 bases between. This CDR3 is 17 amino acids long. Per the germline V gene, CDR1 is SEHNR and CDR2 is FQNEAQ (reference sequence). TCR sequencing used cDNA made by reverse transcription of extracted RNA. Profiled with immunoSEQ multiplex PCR; TCRdb holds only in-frame clones, not every one. The sample contains approximately 150,000 clones, roughly 60% of which appear only once.

The sequence derives from a human donor in good health. This chain joins TRBV7-9 and TRBJ2-3, with a tentative D call TRBD1 (6 bases). Sequencing was done on a sample of CD8+ T cells sorted from blood. The CDR3 DNA is TGTGCCAGCAGCCGAGGCGTGGCCAGGGGCGCGCCAGATACGCAGTATTTT. Translation gives CASSRGVARGAPDTQYF.